The 14 T cell receptor beta chains listed next were all sequenced from one sample in a study of shared clonotypes between healthy human individuals. Naive CD8 cells comprised CD45RO-negative, CCR7-positively selected cells, excluding terminally differentiated effector memory CD45RA+ cells. The repertoire was sequenced with immunoSEQ multiplex PCR; TCRdb's copy has only in-frame clones and lacks some. The data contain about 2.2 million clones, 85% to 95% of them singletons. Material for sequencing was naive CD8+ T cells from PBMCs. The receptors here all came from a man aged 18-30 years in good health. Some clones in this sample may be carry-over from other donors' samples.

J is TRBJ2-1 and V is TRBV11-2, with 10 bases matching TRBD1. The V segment lost 5 bases and the J segment 9 bases; nucleotides outside the gene matches: 10. Germline V gene sequence: CDR1 SGHAT, CDR2 FQNNGV. The CDR3 has 15 amino acids. Written as DNA, the CDR3 is TGTGCCAGCAGCCCCCCTCTGACAGGGGGCTCTGAGCAGTTCTTC. Amino acids: CASSPPLTGGSEQFF.

A note on this clone: The same CDR3 also results from other DNA sequences found in this sample. This sequence joins TRBV27 and TRBJ2-2; unclear D gene. V was shortened by 6 bases and J by 5 bases, with 7 bases between the two germline ends. The CDR3 extends over 12 amino acids. CDR1 MNHEY and CDR2 SMNVEV come from the germline V gene (reference sequence). CDR3 in amino acids: CASRLGTGELFF. As DNA, the CDR3 is TGTGCCAGCAGACTGGGGACCGGGGAGCTGTTTTTT.

This clone is a singleton in its sample. This rearrangement joins TRBV27 to TRBJ1-2; D is unclear. This CDR3 contains 16 residues. Germline CDR1 MNHEY, CDR2 SMNVEV (reference sequence). The germline V and J ends were trimmed by 5 bases and 2 bases, with 18 bases remaining between them. CDR3 DNA sequence: TGTGCCAGCAGTCCTCACGACTCATGGGCGAACTATGGCTACACCTTC. Protein: CASSPHDSWANYGYTF.

The chain carries TRBV28 and TRBJ2-4, with D possibly TRBD2 on 6 matching bases. Trimming removed 10 bases from V and 0 bases from J, with 19 bases in between. Germline V gives CDR1 MDHEN, CDR2 SYDVKM. CDR3 length: 16 residues. The CDR3 coding sequence is TGTGCCACCGGAACTGGGACTTCACTAGCCAAAAACATTCAGTACTTC. Protein sequence: CATGTGTSLAKNIQYF.

About this clone itself: This specimen includes other DNA sequences encoding the same CDR3. The V call is TRBV7-9, the J call TRBJ2-7; D may be TRBD1 (6 bases). Trimming took 1 base from V and 5 from J, leaving 6 bases between them. The CDR3 length is 12 residues. The germline V gene encodes CDR1 SEHNR and CDR2 FQNEAQ (reference sequence). Here the CDR3 DNA reads TGTGCCAGCAGCTTAGGGGGGCACGAGCAGTACTTC. It translates to CASSLGGHEQYF.

The CDR3 DNA follows: TGTGCCAGCAGCTTAGCGGACAGGGGAATGGACGAGCAGTACTTC. This translates into CASSLADRGMDEQYF. J is TRBJ2-7 and V is TRBV7-9; the match to TRBD1 covers 9 bases. The CDR3 spans 15 residues. Germline CDR1 and CDR2: SEHNR and FQNEAQ (reference sequence). The trim removed 0 bases at V and 5 bases at J, leaving 5 bases unmatched.

As regards this clone: Different DNA sequences within this sample yield the same CDR3. The CDR3 nucleotides read TGTGCCAGCAGTTTACTAGGGGCAGATACGCAGTATTTT. Translating gives CASSLLGADTQYF. The rearrangement uses TRBV27 and TRBJ2-3, with D maybe TRBD1 (5 bases). CDR3 length equals 13 residues. Germline V gene lookup returns CDR1 MNHEY and CDR2 SMNVEV (reference sequence). Trimming took 2 bases from V and 4 from J, leaving 7 bases between them.

This clone has a single count. The V and J genes are TRBV5-1 and TRBJ2-7; TRBD2 matches at 9 bases. CDR3 length: 15 amino acids. Unmatched junction bases numbered 11, after V lost 1 base and J lost 9 bases. Germline V CDR1 and CDR2: SGHRS, YFSETQ. CDR3 residues: CASSLSAGGPIWQYF. The CDR3 DNA is TGCGCCAGCAGCTTGTCGGCGGGAGGGCCGATCTGGCAGTACTTC.

The CDR3 DNA follows: TGTGCCAGCAGGATCCGGGACAGATACACAGATACGCAGTATTTT. This sequence encodes CASRIRDRYTDTQYF. The chain joins TRBV27 to TRBJ2-3, with 7 bases identical to TRBD1. This CDR3 has 15 residues. V shed 6 bases, J shed 2 bases, and the junction held 8 bases outside the gene matches. Per the germline V gene, CDR1 is MNHEY and CDR2 is SMNVEV (reference sequence).

This sequence joins TRBV10-1 and TRBJ2-2; 10 bases map to TRBD2. Germline V lookup: CDR1 WNHNN, CDR2 SYGVQD (reference sequence). The CDR3 has 17 amino acids. V gave up 3 bases and J gave up 6 bases; unmatched junction bases: 10. The CDR3 DNA reads TGCGCCAGCAGTGAATTTCAAGCGGGAGGGAAGGCCGGGGAGCTGTTTTTT. Translating gives CASSEFQAGGKAGELFF.

The chain has TRBV27 and TRBJ2-1; 8 bases line up with TRBD2. Losses at the gene ends were 7 bases for V and 0 bases for J; bases not matched to a gene: 17. The CDR3 is 19 amino acids. CDR1 and CDR2 (germline): MNHEY, SMNVEV (reference sequence). The CDR3, as DNA: TGTGCCAGCACCCCCGGAGTAGCGGGACTACTGCGCTCCTACAATGAGCAGTTCTTC. It specifies CASTPGVAGLLRSYNEQFF.

The V call is TRBV4-1, the J call TRBJ2-7, with D possibly matching TRBD2 (5 bases). Looked up from germline, CDR1 is MGHRA and CDR2 is YSYEKL. This CDR3 is built from 13 residues. The ends were cut back, 0 bases at V and 3 bases at J, with 6 bases in the middle. CDR3 sequence: CASSQETSYEQYF. The CDR3 bases are TGCGCCAGCAGCCAAGAAACTAGCTACGAGCAGTACTTC.

Details on this clone: The junction departs from germline at one end; a sequencing error may be responsible. This chain uses TRBV30 with TRBJ1-2; 9 bases map to TRBD1. The germline V gene has CDR1 GTSNPN and CDR2 SVGIG (reference sequence). The CDR3 loop spans 13 amino acids. CDR3 residues: CAWSSGQGNGCTF. DNA for the CDR3: TGTGCCTGGAGTAGTGGACAGGGGAATGGCTGCACCTTC.

The V and J genes are TRBV6-5 and TRBJ2-1, with 8 bases lining up with TRBD2. The germline V gene has CDR1 MNHEY and CDR2 SVGAGI. The length of the CDR3 is 16 residues. The junction had 10 bases not matched to a gene; V was cut back by 0 bases and J by 9 bases. This CDR3 reads CASSYSAGVILSEQFF. The CDR3 nucleotides are TGTGCCAGCAGTTACTCAGCGGGAGTCATCCTTTCTGAGCAGTTCTTC.